This paragraph reports one T cell receptor (beta chain). Its antigen is as yet unknown. The sample belongs to a study of T-cell memory formation after mild COVID-19. Looked up from germline, CDR1 is SGHTA and CDR2 is FQGNSA. The CDR3 sequence is 15 residues long. V trimming: 6 bases; J trimming: 6 bases; junction bases outside the gene matches: 13. Study-level findings and limits: A subset of responding clones appeared in pre-infection memory, suggesting cross-reactive memory joined.

One entry per CDR3 protein results from TCRdb running MiXCR on the 5' RACE reads. The sample lists some 340,000 distinct CDR3 sequences, 13% seen once, with over 20% in the top ten. The sequence came from a man aged 18 to 29 who had mild COVID-19 (a few samples of this study predate the infection). Cell type and time point are not known. Sequencing was done on a sample of PBMCs or a T cell subset sorted from them (not recorded which). V usage is TRBV7-2 and J usage is TRBJ1-2, with 7 positions matching TRBD1. This CDR3 is CASSPDRLANNGYTF. The DNA of the CDR3 is TGTGCCAGCAGTCCGGACAGGTTGGCCAATAATGGCTACACCTTC.